Below, 21 T cell receptor beta chains from the same sample are listed, as sequenced in a study of response to subunit inactivated influenza vaccine. TCRdb recomputed calls from the RT-PCR reads with MiXCR, one row per CDR3 protein. Here the sample spans 650,000 to 800,000 distinct CDR3 sequences, approximately 15% being singletons. Sequenced material: PBMCs from blood, taken less than 15 days before vaccination. These receptors came from a man aged 50-59 years who received an inactivated influenza vaccine.

The chain's CDR3 is CASSQDGSRYNEQFF. CDR3 nucleotides: TGCGCCAGCAGCCAAGATGGTTCGCGGTACAATGAGCAGTTCTTC. The gene calls are TRBV4-3 and TRBJ2-1, with D unclear. Trimming removed 0 bases from V and 4 bases from J, with 10 bases in between. CDR3 length: 15 residues. CDR1 is LGHNA, CDR2 YSLEER, per germline.

The CDR3: CASSSPGQGLKDEQYF. In nucleotides, the CDR3 is TGTGCCAGCAGCTCACCGGGACAGGGGTTAAAGGACGAGCAGTACTTC. The rearrangement joins TRBV7-9 to TRBJ2-7, with 10 bases lining up with TRBD1. J was trimmed by 5 bases and V by 4 bases; bases with no gene match: 11. Germline CDR1 reads SEHNR; CDR2 reads FQNEAQ (reference sequence). This CDR3 has 16 residues.

V and J are TRBV5-1 and TRBJ2-1; the match to TRBD2 covers 13 bases. The ends lost 4 bases at V and 7 bases at J; junction bases unmatched: 5. Germline assignment: CDR1 SGHRS and CDR2 YFSETQ. The CDR3 extends over 15 amino acids. The CDR3 sequence is CASSEPGLAGNEQFF. Written as DNA, the CDR3 is TGCGCCAGCAGCGAACCGGGACTAGCGGGAAATGAGCAGTTCTTC.

This clonotype showed up just a few times. The J gene is TRBJ1-1, the V gene TRBV4-3; D is unclear. The CDR3 is 13 amino acids. Trimming left V 2 bases short and J 5 bases short, with 9 bases between. Germline V CDR1 and CDR2: LGHNA, YSLEER. In nucleotides, the CDR3 is TGCGCCAGCAGCCAACTGTCTAGAACTGAAGCTTTCTTT. Translated: CASSQLSRTEAFF.

The chain combines TRBV20-1 with TRBJ2-5; D ambiguous. The CDR3 extends over 12 amino acids. Germline-derived CDR1 and CDR2 are DFQATT and SNEGSKA (reference sequence). V was shortened by 3 bases and J by 4 bases, with 9 bases between the two germline ends. CDR3 protein: CSARPQLETQYF. The CDR3 DNA reads TGCAGTGCTAGGCCACAGTTAGAGACCCAGTACTTC.

This clonotype has more than one count but fewer than ten. The chain is built from TRBV10-3 and TRBJ1-6, with D perhaps TRBD1 (5 bases). Germline assignment: CDR1 ENHRY and CDR2 SYGVKD. The CDR3 extends over 15 amino acids. V lost 2 bases to trimming and J lost 8 bases, with 13 bases between them. The CDR3 sequence is CAISERGPRDSPLHF. As DNA, the CDR3 is TGTGCCATCAGTGAGAGGGGACCGCGAGATTCACCCCTCCACTTT.

This clonotype was detected only a few times. The chain uses TRBV10-3 and TRBJ2-2, with D perhaps matching TRBD2 (6 bases). Germline CDR1 ENHRY, CDR2 SYGVKD. The CDR3 sequence is 15 residues long. The V gene lost 3 bases and the J gene lost 0 bases, with 8 bases spanning the gap. CDR3 in DNA: TGTGCCATCAGTGAACTAGCCGCGAACACCGGGGAGCTGTTTTTT. This translates into CAISELAANTGELFF.

This clonotype showed up many times. The V and J genes are TRBV24-1 and TRBJ2-1; a weak D match, TRBD2 (7 bases). CDR3 length: 17 residues. Per the germline V gene, CDR1 is KGHDR and CDR2 is SFDVKD. Trimming cost V 3 bases and J 8 bases, with 22 bases left between them. CDR3 region: CATSDRGGTASLYEQFF. DNA for the CDR3: TGTGCCACCAGTGATAGGGGGGGGACCGCCTCCCTCTATGAGCAGTTCTTC.

This clonotype appeared a few times. The chain links TRBV3-1 to TRBJ2-7; a possible D gene is TRBD2 (6 bases). V lost 5 bases, J lost 0 bases, and 17 bases lay in between. Germline V CDR1 and CDR2: LGHDT, YNNKEL (reference sequence). The CDR3 spans 16 residues. CDR3 coding DNA: TGTGCCAGCAGCACGTATACGGGGGTCCCCTCCTACGAGCAGTACTTC. It encodes CASSTYTGVPSYEQYF.

The sample holds many counts of this clonotype. The chain recombines TRBV7-2 with TRBJ1-2; D remains unclear. Trimming took off 5 bases at V and 3 bases at J, with 13 bases between the two ends. The CDR3 is made up of 14 amino acids. Germline V gives CDR1 SGHTA, CDR2 FQGNSA. The CDR3 DNA sequence: TGTGCCAGCAGCCCCGAGCACAGCTACTATGGCTACACCTTC. This gives the protein CASSPEHSYYGYTF.

The V gene is TRBV12-3 or TRBV12-4, the J gene TRBJ2-5; the D is unclear. The V gene lost 3 bases and the J gene lost 4 bases, with 15 bases spanning the gap. This CDR3 has 15 amino acids. In nucleotides, the CDR3 is TGTGCCAGCAGTTTGGGTTTAGGGTTCGGAGAGACCCAGTACTTC. Its protein is CASSLGLGFGETQYF.

This chain joins TRBV5-1 and TRBJ1-1; 7 bases map to TRBD1. This CDR3 has 15 amino acids. V shed 2 bases and J 4 bases; nucleotides not matched to a gene: 8. Germline loops: CDR1 SGHRS, CDR2 YFSETQ. The CDR3 protein is CASSLDRALGTEAFF. DNA of the CDR3: TGCGCCAGCAGCTTAGACAGGGCGCTGGGCACTGAAGCTTTCTTT.

This clonotype was picked up a small number of times. The rearrangement uses TRBV20-1 and TRBJ1-2; a possible D gene is TRBD1 (6 bases). Looked up from germline, CDR1 is DFQATT and CDR2 is SNEGSKA (reference sequence). V was pared by 8 bases and J by 11 bases, with 33 bases between. The CDR3 runs to 16 residues. The CDR3 DNA reads TGCAGTACCTTCTGGACTGGGGGCGGCCGGGTAGTGCGGTACACCTTC. Encoded protein: CSTFWTGGGRVVRYTF.

This clonotype occurred a few times. V and J are TRBV27 and TRBJ1-6, with D hard to call. The CDR3 length is 15 residues. With 2 bases removed from V and 2 bases from J, the gap between germline ends came to 7 bases. Germline loops: CDR1 MNHEY, CDR2 SMNVEV (reference sequence). CDR3 sequence: CASSLGSTYNSPLHF. The DNA for the CDR3 is TGTGCCAGCAGTTTAGGTTCCACCTATAATTCACCCCTCCACTTT.

This clonotype was counted only a few times. The chain links TRBV20-1 to TRBJ2-7; TRBD2 matches at 8 bases. V lost 0 bases to trimming and J lost 2 bases; unmatched junction nucleotides: 6. CDR1 and CDR2 (germline): DFQATT, SNEGSKA (reference sequence). The length of the CDR3 is 15 residues. The CDR3 coding sequence is TGCAGTGCTAGAGATTATCGGGAGGGCACCTACGAGCAGTACTTC. This codes for CSARDYREGTYEQYF.

The chain employs TRBV7-9 and TRBJ2-1; D might be TRBD1 or TRBD2, each matching 7 bases. The germline V and J ends were trimmed by 5 bases and 3 bases, with 14 bases remaining between them. Germline assignment: CDR1 SEHNR and CDR2 FQNEAQ (reference sequence). The CDR3 length is 15 residues. CDR3 bases: TGTGCCAGCAGCCCAGGGGGGGCAAACTACAATGAGCAGTTCTTC. It translates to CASSPGGANYNEQFF.

The sample holds a few counts of this clonotype. V and J are TRBV6-1 and TRBJ1-2; TRBD1 matches 10 bases. The J segment lost 4 bases and the V segment lost 9 bases, leaving 5 bases of the junction unmatched. There are 13 residues in the CDR3. The germline gives CDR1 MNHNS, CDR2 SASEGT. The CDR3 loop is CASEGQGFYGYTF. CDR3 DNA sequence: TGTGCCAGTGAGGGACAGGGGTTCTATGGCTACACCTTC.

V gene TRBV29-1 combines with J gene TRBJ2-2, with unresolved D. CDR3 length: 11 residues. Trimming pared 4 bases from V and 6 bases from J, leaving 6 bases between. CDR1 is SQVTM and CDR2 is ANQGSEA in the germline V gene. CDR3 protein: CSVALSGELFF. Here the CDR3 DNA reads TGCAGCGTTGCCCTGTCCGGGGAGCTGTTTTTT.

CDR3 nucleotides: TGTGCCAGCAGCTTAGTTCGGGGGAGTCTCACAGATACGCAGTATTTT. Translated, it gives CASSLVRGSLTDTQYF. This chain joins TRBV11-1 and TRBJ2-3; tentatively, D is TRBD2 (6 bases). This CDR3 contains 16 residues. The germline gives CDR1 SGHAT, CDR2 FQDESV (reference sequence). V was trimmed by 1 base and J by 2 bases, leaving 13 bases between them. The full variable domain, rest sourced from reference TRBV11-1 and TRBJ2-3, is EAEVAQSPRYKITEKSQAVAFWCDPISGHATLYWYRQILGQGPELLVQFQDESVVDDSQLPKDRFSAERLKGVDSTLKIQPAELGDSAMYLCASSLVRGSLTDTQYFGPGTRLTVL.

The rearrangement joins TRBV10-1 to TRBJ2-4; 11 bases fit TRBD2. This CDR3 is built from 14 residues. Trimming at V came to 3 bases and at J to 7 bases, leaving 2 bases not matched to a gene. CDR1 is WNHNN and CDR2 is SYGVQD in the germline V gene (reference sequence). CDR3 in DNA: TGCGCCAGCAGTGAATCTAGCGGGGGGAACATTCAGTACTTC. Translation: CASSESSGGNIQYF.

In this sample, this clonotype turned up a few times. V and J are TRBV28 and TRBJ2-1, with 7 bases aligning to TRBD1. The J segment lost 0 bases and the V segment lost 6 bases, leaving 5 bases of the junction unmatched. The CDR3 has 15 amino acids. The germline V gene has CDR1 MDHEN and CDR2 SYDVKM. The CDR3 DNA reads as TGTGCCAGCAGGAGGACAGGAAGCTCCTACAATGAGCAGTTCTTC. The encoded protein is CASRRTGSSYNEQFF.